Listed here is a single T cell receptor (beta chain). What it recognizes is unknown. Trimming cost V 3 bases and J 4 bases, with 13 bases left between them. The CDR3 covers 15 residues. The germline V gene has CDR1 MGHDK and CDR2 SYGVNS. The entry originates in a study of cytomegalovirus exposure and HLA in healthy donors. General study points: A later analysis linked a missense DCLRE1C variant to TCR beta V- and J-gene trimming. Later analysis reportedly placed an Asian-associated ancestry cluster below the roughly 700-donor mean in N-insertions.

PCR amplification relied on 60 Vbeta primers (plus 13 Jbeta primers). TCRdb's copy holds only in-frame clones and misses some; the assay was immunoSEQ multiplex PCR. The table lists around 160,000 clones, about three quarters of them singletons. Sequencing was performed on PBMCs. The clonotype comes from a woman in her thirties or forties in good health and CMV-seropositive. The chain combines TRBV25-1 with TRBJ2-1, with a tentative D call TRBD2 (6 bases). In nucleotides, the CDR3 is TGTGCCAGCAGTGAGGGGGGAGGTCCGTACAATGAGCAGTTCTTC. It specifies CASSEGGGPYNEQFF.